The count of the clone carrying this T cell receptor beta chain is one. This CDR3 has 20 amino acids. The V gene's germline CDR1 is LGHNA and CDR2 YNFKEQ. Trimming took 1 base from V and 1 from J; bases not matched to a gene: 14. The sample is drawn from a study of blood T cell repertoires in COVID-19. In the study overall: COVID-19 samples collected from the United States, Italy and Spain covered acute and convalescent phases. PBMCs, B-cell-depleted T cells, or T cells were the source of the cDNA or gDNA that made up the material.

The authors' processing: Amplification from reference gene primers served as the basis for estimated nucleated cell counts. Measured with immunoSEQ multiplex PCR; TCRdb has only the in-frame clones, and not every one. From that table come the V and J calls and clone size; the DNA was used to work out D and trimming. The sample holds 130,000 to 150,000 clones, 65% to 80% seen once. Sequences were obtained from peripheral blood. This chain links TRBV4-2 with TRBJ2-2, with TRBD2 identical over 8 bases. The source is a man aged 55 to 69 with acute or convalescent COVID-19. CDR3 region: CASSQALAGLGQMNTGELFF. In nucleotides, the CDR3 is TGTGCCAGCAGCCAAGCCCTAGCGGGCCTGGGACAAATGAACACCGGGGAGCTGTTTTTT.